The clone carrying this T cell receptor (beta chain) appeared a few times. Its antigen is unidentified. This record belongs to a study of cytomegalovirus exposure and HLA in healthy donors. For the study at large: Prior work identified 117 million unique TCR beta sequences in 150 million to 200 million T cells. The study, taken as a whole, reports: The likely origin of a cluster of highly shared sequence variants was a sequencing artifact. Common viral pathogens were later found to be apparently linked to several of the most significant clusters.

PCR employed 60 Vbeta and 13 Jbeta primers. Using immunoSEQ multiplex PCR, the repertoire was profiled, and TCRdb retains in-frame clones only, with some absent. The table records over 130,000 clones, roughly 79% of them present only once. Specimen: PBMCs. This clonotype originated in a young man in good health and CMV-seropositive.

CDR3 loop: CASSGGSGGAPNEQFF. Written as DNA, the CDR3 is TGTGCCAGCAGCGGGGGAAGCGGGGGGGCCCCGAATGAGCAGTTCTTC. The chain recombines TRBV9 with TRBJ2-1; TRBD2 aligns across 10 bases. V gave up 3 bases and J gave up 7 bases; unmatched junction bases: 10. Germline CDR1 is SGDLS and CDR2 is YYNGEE. The CDR3 is made up of 16 amino acids.